This TCR beta chain was identified during a study of breast tumors, draining lymph nodes, adjacent tissues. General observations from the study: Findings are consistent with lymph node origin and intratumoral expansion of most tumor T cells. Tumor and nontumor repertoires were significantly more similar in luminal-like than in basal-like breast cancer. Compared with lymph nodes, tumors were less diverse; compared with nontumor tissue, more. Data only fit, rather than demonstrated, lymph node origin of most tumor T cells.

Comment on this clonotype: Antigen unknown.

CDR3 size: 12 residues. Germline V lookup: CDR1 SEHNR, CDR2 FQNEAQ (reference sequence). Trimming shortened V by 3 bases and J by 7 bases, and 6 bases separated the two germline ends. MiXCR was run by TCRdb on the multiplex PCR reads, yielding one entry per CDR3 protein. The data hold 20,000 or so distinct CDR3 sequences, with about 61% observed a single time. This sequence joins TRBV7-9 and TRBJ1-4, with D perhaps matching TRBD1 (5 bases). Sequencing used tumor-adjacent breast tissue. The sequence was collected from a female donor with breast cancer. Some clones in this sample may be carry-over from other donors' samples. CDR3: CASSLTVEKLFF. The CDR3 coding sequence is TGTGCCAGCAGCTTGACAGTTGAAAAACTGTTTTTT.